This passage covers 32 T cell receptor beta chains from one sample sequenced in a study of T cells in women clearing cervical HPV infection. Sequenced by immunoSEQ multiplex PCR; TCRdb stores in-frame clones only, minus some. The sample includes approximately 15,000 clones. The sequenced material came from blood buffy coat. Every receptor here comes from a woman aged 18 to 75 with a cervical HPV16 infection that either progressed to CIN3+ or cleared (not recorded which).

As to this clone: The read ends 3 residues before the CDR3 terminus; that terminus is restored from the germline J gene. The chain is built from TRBV28 and TRBJ1-6, with D perhaps matching TRBD1 (6 bases). CDR1 and CDR2 from the germline V gene are MDHEN and SYDVKM. CDR3 length equals 13 residues. The CDR3 bases that were read are TGTGCCAGCAGTTTCCCGGACAGCCCGGCC. Translated, it gives CASSFPDSPA. The full CDR3 is CASSFPDSPALHF.

Of note for this clone: The read comes to an end 3 residues before the CDR3 does, leaving the germline J gene to fill in the end. The rearrangement joins TRBV4-2 to TRBJ1-4; 7 positions match TRBD1. The CDR3 contains 17 residues. Germline V CDR1 and CDR2: LGHNA, YNFKEQ. Germline trimming cut 2 bases from V and 8 bases from J; bases unmatched to any gene: 14. CDR3 sequence: CASSQPTDRASVEKLFF. The sequenced part of the CDR3 DNA is TGTGCCAGCAGCCAACCAACTGACAGGGCCTCTGTAGAAAAA.

The DNA read from the CDR3 is TGTGCCAGCAGTGTGTCTAGCGGGGGATCAAATACG. Residues: CASSVSSGGSNT. The complete CDR3 reads CASSVSSGGSNTQYF. The chain combines TRBV2 with TRBJ2-3; 10 bases agree with TRBD2. Read coverage stops 3 residues before the CDR3 terminus; the germline J gene supplies the remainder. The CDR3 loop spans 15 amino acids. Per the germline V gene, CDR1 is SNHLY and CDR2 is FYNNEI. With 4 bases clipped from V and 7 bases from J, the junction kept 8 bases outside the gene matches.

On this clone itself: Read sequence stops 3 residues before the CDR3 end, and the germline J gene provides the missing end. The chain has TRBV29-1 and TRBJ2-7; a possible D gene is TRBD2 (6 bases). There are 16 residues in the CDR3. CDR1 is SQVTM, CDR2 ANQGSEA, per germline. Trimming cost V 0 bases and J 2 bases, with 17 bases left between them. The CDR3 loop reads CSVEEFSRRGTYEQYF. CDR3 DNA (partial): TGCAGCGTTGAAGAATTCTCGAGACGGGGGACCTACGAG.

The CDR3 is CASSPNRRDRAQGYTF. The sequenced CDR3 bases are TGTGCCAGCAGCCCTAACCGACGGGACAGGGCGCAAGGC. The V gene is TRBV4-2, the J gene TRBJ1-2; 9 bases agree with TRBD1. The CDR3 extends 3 residues past the end of the read, so its final part is completed from the germline J gene. The CDR3 loop spans 16 amino acids. Looked up from germline, CDR1 is LGHNA and CDR2 is YNFKEQ.

Its frequency marks this clone as medium-sized. Read data end 3 residues before the CDR3 end; the end is taken from the germline J gene. The chain links TRBV18 to TRBJ2-4; 8 bases are shared with TRBD1. Per the germline V gene, CDR1 is KGHSH and CDR2 is LQKENI. Trimming cost V 3 bases and J 2 bases; bases outside gene matches: 6. The CDR3 length is 16 residues. The CDR3 bases that were read are TGTGCCAGCTCACCGGACAGGGTATTTACCAAAAACATT. It specifies CASSPDRVFTKNI. The complete CDR3 protein is CASSPDRVFTKNIQYF.

On this clone itself: The sequenced fragment ends 3 residues before the CDR3 boundary, so the rest is inferred from the germline J gene. This chain links TRBV5-4 with TRBJ1-3, with TRBD1 matching 10 bases. Unmatched junction bases numbered 6, after V lost 4 bases and J lost 2 bases. The CDR3 length is 16 residues. Germline V gene lookup returns CDR1 SGHNT and CDR2 YYREEE (reference sequence). The CDR3 DNA, read in part, is TGTGCCAGCAGCAAATCCGGGACAGGGGCTGGAAACACC. This encodes CASSKSGTGAGNT. From start to end, the CDR3 is CASSKSGTGAGNTIYF.

To note about this clone: Read sequence stops 3 residues before the CDR3 end, and the germline J gene provides the missing end. The V and J genes are TRBV4-1 and TRBJ2-3; D is perhaps TRBD2 (6 bases). Trimming took 0 bases from V and 0 from J, leaving 10 bases between them. This CDR3 contains 16 residues. Germline lookup yields CDR1 MGHRA and CDR2 YSYEKL. CDR3 in amino acids: CASSQDGGGSTDTQYF. CDR3 DNA, as far as it was read: TGCGCCAGCAGCCAAGATGGTGGGGGGAGCACAGATACG.

Concerning this clone: The DNA ends 3 residues before the CDR3 does, and the rest of the CDR3 is filled in from the germline J gene. The V call is TRBV28, the J call TRBJ1-4; 8 bases agree with TRBD1. Looked up from germline, CDR1 is MDHEN and CDR2 is SYDVKM. CDR3 length equals 14 residues. V gave up 6 bases and J gave up 8 bases; unmatched junction bases: 8. This chain's CDR3 is CASSRDRGNEKLFF. The covered CDR3 bases are TGTGCCAGCAGCCGTGACAGGGGAAACGAAAAA.

Points on this clone: Read data end 3 residues before the CDR3 end; the end is taken from the germline J gene. V is TRBV12-3 or TRBV12-4 and J is TRBJ2-2; D possibly corresponds to TRBD2 (5 bases). V shed 7 bases and J shed 4 bases, with 16 bases lying between them. The CDR3 length is 15 residues. CDR3 region: CASNARGAGTGELFF. The CDR3 bases that were read are TGTGCCAGCAATGCCCGCGGTGCGGGCACCGGGGAG.

In the case of this clone: The CDR3 goes on 3 residues after the read ends, and that part is filled in from the germline J gene. The rearrangement links TRBV19 to TRBJ2-1; D possibly corresponds to TRBD2 (5 bases). The germline V and J ends were trimmed by 4 bases and 5 bases, with 18 bases remaining between them. This CDR3 comprises 16 residues. The V gene's germline CDR1 is LNHDA and CDR2 SQIVND (reference sequence). The DNA read from the CDR3 is TGTGCCAGTAGTAAAAAAACTAGAGGGCGGGACAATGAG. Its translation: CASSKKTRGRDNE. The full CDR3 reads CASSKKTRGRDNEQFF.

Comment on this clone: The observed sequence ends 3 residues before the CDR3 terminus, with the missing tail filled in from the germline J gene. The V call is TRBV5-6, the J call TRBJ2-4; 9 nucleotides align to TRBD2. Germline-derived CDR1 and CDR2 are SGHDT and YYEEEE. CDR3 length equals 15 residues. J gave up 4 bases and V 4 bases, and 6 bases lay outside the gene matches. CDR3: CASSLLGLAKNIQYF. The CDR3 DNA, read in part, is TGTGCCAGCAGCCTTCTAGGACTAGCGAAAAACATT.

Note on this clone: From the germline J gene comes the end of the CDR3, since the read stops 3 residues before it. This chain uses TRBV14 with TRBJ1-1; the D gene is possibly TRBD1 (6 bases). V was trimmed by 6 bases and J by 7 bases, leaving 18 bases between them. The CDR3 sequence is 14 residues long. Germline V gives CDR1 SGHDN, CDR2 FVKESK. The CDR3 sequence: CASSALGGASEAFF. The part of the CDR3 DNA that was read is TGTGCCAGCAGTGCGCTTGGGGGGGCGAGTGAA. Looking up the rest from reference TRBV14 and TRBJ1-1 gives the full variable domain: EAGVTQFPSHSVIEKGQTVTLRCDPISGHDNLYWYRRVMGKEIKFLLHFVKESKQDESGMPNNRFLAERTGGTYSTLKVQPAELEDSGVYFCASSALGGASEAFFGQGTRLTVV.

As to this clone: With the read ending 3 residues before the CDR3 end, the germline J gene is used to fill in that end. This chain joins TRBV12-3 or TRBV12-4 and TRBJ2-5; possibly TRBD2 for D (6 bases). The CDR3 loop spans 16 amino acids. V was clipped by 2 bases and J by 5 bases, with 18 bases between them. CDR3 sequence reads: CASSLSWDVRGETQYF. The DNA read from the CDR3 is TGTGCCAGCAGTTTATCGTGGGACGTCCGGGGGGAGACC.

Concerning this clone itself: The CDR3 end falls 3 residues outside the read, so it is completed with the germline J gene. The chain has TRBV19 and TRBJ1-1; D not resolved. This CDR3 is built from 14 residues. V was clipped by 6 bases and J by 0 bases, with 11 bases between them. The V gene's germline CDR1 is LNHDA and CDR2 SQIVND (reference sequence). CDR3 in amino acids: CASSPVAMNTEAFF. The sequenced part of the CDR3 DNA is TGTGCCAGTAGCCCGGTTGCGATGAACACTGAA.

Concerning this clone: The read ends 3 residues early relative to the CDR3; the germline J gene fills the gap. The V call is TRBV2, the J call TRBJ2-7, with 7 positions matching TRBD1. Trimming at V came to 5 bases and at J to 6 bases, leaving 4 bases not matched to a gene. The CDR3 has 12 amino acids. CDR1 and CDR2 (germline): SNHLY, FYNNEI. This CDR3 reads CASSQDRAEQYF. The CDR3 bases that were read are TGTGCCAGCAGTCAAGACAGGGCCGAG. Variable domain in full (rest from reference TRBV2 and TRBJ2-7): EPEVTQTPSHQVTQMGQEVILRCVPISNHLYFYWYRQILGQKVEFLVSFYNNEISEKSEIFDDQFSVERPDGSNFTLKIRSTKLEDSAMYFCASSQDRAEQYFGPGTRLTVT.

Concerning this clone itself: The CDR3 extends 3 residues past the end of the read, so its final part is completed from the germline J gene. J is TRBJ2-3 and V is TRBV11-2; D perhaps matches TRBD1 (6 bases). Between the trimmed V and J ends, which lost 2 bases and 3 bases, there was a span of 12 bases. The germline V gene has CDR1 SGHAT and CDR2 FQNNGV. The CDR3 is 15 amino acids. The CDR3 protein is CASSLYREWTDTQYF. The covered CDR3 bases are TGTGCCAGCAGCTTATACAGGGAATGGACAGATACG. Full variable domain (remainder filled in from reference TRBV11-2 and TRBJ2-3): EAGVAQSPRYKIIEKRQSVAFWCNPISGHATLYWYQQILGQGPKLLIQFQNNGVVDDSQLPKDRFSAERLKGVDSTLKIQPAKLEDSAVYLCASSLYREWTDTQYFGPGTRLTVL.

With regard to this clone: The sequence runs out 3 residues before the end of the CDR3; the remainder is reconstructed from the germline J gene. J is TRBJ2-1 and V is TRBV5-1; 13 bases match TRBD2. V lost 6 bases and J lost 3; bases outside the gene matches: 3. From germline, CDR1 is SGHRS and CDR2 YFSETQ. This CDR3 comprises 15 residues. The CDR3 reads CASTGTSGDYNEQFF. CDR3 DNA, as far as it was read: TGCGCCAGCACCGGGACTAGCGGGGACTACAATGAG.

Worth noting for this clone: The read ends 3 residues before the CDR3 terminus; that terminus is restored from the germline J gene. This rearrangement joins TRBV18 to TRBJ2-1; 11 bases are a match to TRBD2. This CDR3 contains 17 residues. Per the germline V gene, CDR1 is KGHSH and CDR2 is LQKENI. The J segment lost 7 bases and the V segment lost 3 bases, leaving 11 bases of the junction unmatched. CDR3 protein: CASSPPGVAGGRNEQFF. CDR3 bases read: TGTGCCAGCTCACCTCCGGGGGTAGCGGGGGGGCGAAATGAG.

Concerning this clone itself: The CDR3 goes on 3 residues after the read ends, and that part is filled in from the germline J gene. The chain employs TRBV5-1 and TRBJ1-1, with D uncertain. Trimming shortened V by 2 bases and J by 0 bases, and 8 bases separated the two germline ends. The CDR3 is 14 residues long. From germline, CDR1 is SGHRS and CDR2 YFSETQ. The CDR3 sequence: CASSFVSLNTEAFF. The covered CDR3 bases are TGCGCCAGCAGCTTCGTCAGTCTGAACACTGAA. The whole variable domain, remainder taken from reference TRBV5-1 and TRBJ1-1, is KAGVTQTPRYLIKTRGQQVTLSCSPISGHRSVSWYQQTPGQGLQFLFEYFSETQRNKGNFPGRFSGRQFSNSRSEMNVSTLELGDSALYLCASSFVSLNTEAFFGQGTRLTVV.

A note on this clone: The read halts 3 residues ahead of the CDR3 end, with the missing end drawn from the germline J gene. V gene TRBV20-1 combines with J gene TRBJ1-1; TRBD1 matches 8 bases. The CDR3 loop spans 15 amino acids. Germline V gives CDR1 DFQATT, CDR2 SNEGSKA (reference sequence). The V gene end was trimmed by 0 bases and the J gene end by 2 bases; junction bases not matched to a gene: 5. The CDR3 spells CSARDLGTGNTEAFF. CDR3 DNA, as far as it was read: TGCAGTGCTAGAGATCTAGGGACAGGAAACACTGAA.

With respect to this clone: The read is 3 residues too short to cover the CDR3 end, so that end is filled in from the germline J gene. This rearrangement joins TRBV19 to TRBJ2-3, with D possibly being TRBD1 (6 bases). The CDR3 is made up of 14 amino acids. V dropped 4 bases and J dropped 2 bases, with 10 bases sitting between them. CDR1 is LNHDA and CDR2 is SQIVND in the germline V gene (reference sequence). The CDR3 protein is CASSKTGVTDTQYF. Incomplete CDR3 DNA: TGTGCCAGTAGTAAGACAGGCGTCACAGATACG.

A word on this clone: The read terminates 3 residues ahead of where the CDR3 ends, so the germline J gene completes it. The chain links TRBV7-9 to TRBJ2-1, with 8 positions matching TRBD2. V shed 4 bases, J shed 9 bases, and the junction held 11 bases outside the gene matches. The CDR3 spans 15 residues. CDR1 is SEHNR, CDR2 FQNEAQ, per germline (reference sequence). The CDR3 bases that were read are TGTGCCAGCAGCTCGAGCGGGGGAGCGATTAGTGAG. Amino acid sequence: CASSSSGGAISE. The full CDR3 is CASSSSGGAISEQFF. The variable domain in full, completed from reference TRBV7-9 and TRBJ2-1, reads DTGVSQNPRHKITKRGQNVTFRCDPISEHNRLYWYRQTLGQGPEFLTYFQNEAQLEKSRLLSDRFSAERPKGSFSTLEIQRTEQGDSAMYLCASSSSGGAISEQFFGPGTRLTVL.

A note on this clone: The read ends 3 residues shy of where the CDR3 ends; the end is completed using the germline J gene. The J gene is TRBJ2-7, the V gene TRBV2; 9 bases map to TRBD1. This CDR3 spans 17 amino acids. In germline, CDR1 is SNHLY, CDR2 FYNNEI. The junction had 12 bases not matched to a gene; V was cut back by 4 bases and J by 2 bases. CDR3 region: CASSVDPGTGSPYEQYF. The CDR3 DNA, read in part, is TGTGCCAGCAGTGTAGACCCCGGGACAGGGTCGCCCTACGAG.

Note on this clone: The read ends 3 residues before the CDR3 terminus; that terminus is restored from the germline J gene. The chain joins TRBV6-1 to TRBJ2-1; TRBD2 might be the D (5 bases). The germline V gene encodes CDR1 MNHNS and CDR2 SASEGT. Between the trimmed V and J ends, which lost 2 bases and 7 bases, there was a span of 12 bases. The CDR3 has 14 residues. Incomplete CDR3 DNA: TGTGCCAGCAGTGAATCCAGACTACAGAATGAG. Translating gives CASSESRLQNE. The entire CDR3 is CASSESRLQNEQFF.

Worth noting for this clone: The observed sequence ends 3 residues before the CDR3 terminus, with the missing tail filled in from the germline J gene. The V call is TRBV20-1, the J call TRBJ1-2, with TRBD1 matching 9 bases. V lost 6 bases to trimming and J lost 4 bases; unmatched junction nucleotides: 12. The CDR3 totals 15 residues. Germline V CDR1 and CDR2: DFQATT, SNEGSKA (reference sequence). The CDR3 DNA, read in part, is TGCAGTGCCCCGGGACAGGGAACAAAAAGCTATGGC. The encoded protein is CSAPGQGTKSYG. The full CDR3 protein is CSAPGQGTKSYGYTF.

Turning to this clone: The read terminates 3 residues ahead of where the CDR3 ends, so the germline J gene completes it. The gene calls are TRBV7-2 and TRBJ1-5; no definite D call. Looked up from germline, CDR1 is SGHTA and CDR2 is FQGNSA. The V gene lost 3 bases and the J gene lost 7 bases, with 10 bases spanning the gap. The length of the CDR3 is 13 residues. The covered CDR3 bases are TGTGCCAGCAGCTTTGAGAGAACACAGCCC. It yields the protein CASSFERTQP. The whole CDR3 sequence reads CASSFERTQPQHF.

Turning to this clone: The sequence runs out 3 residues before the end of the CDR3; the remainder is reconstructed from the germline J gene. V and J are TRBV20-1 and TRBJ2-7; 9 positions agree with TRBD1. This CDR3 is 16 amino acids long. The germline V gene has CDR1 DFQATT and CDR2 SNEGSKA (reference sequence). The V gene end was trimmed by 6 bases and the J gene end by 1 base; junction bases not matched to a gene: 13. CDR3 bases read: TGCAGTGCCCAAAGGCCGGGACAGGGTCAGTCCTACGAG. Translated, it gives CSAQRPGQGQSYE. Given in full, the CDR3 is CSAQRPGQGQSYEQYF.

A word on this clone: Read sequence stops 3 residues before the CDR3 end, and the germline J gene provides the missing end. The rearrangement links TRBV2 to TRBJ2-7, with TRBD1 matching over 9 bases. Germline V gene data show CDR1 as SNHLY and CDR2 as FYNNEI. J gave up 3 bases and V 4 bases, and 10 bases lay outside the gene matches. The CDR3 runs 16 residues. The CDR3 sequence: CASSGDRALGDYEQYF. CDR3 DNA (partial): TGTGCCAGCAGTGGGGACAGGGCTCTTGGGGACTACGAG.

About this clone itself: The CDR3 extends 3 residues past the end of the read, so its final part is completed from the germline J gene. The V gene is TRBV9, the J gene TRBJ1-4; 11 nucleotides agree with TRBD1. The V gene's germline CDR1 is SGDLS and CDR2 YYNGEE. With 4 bases clipped from V and 7 bases from J, the junction kept 3 bases outside the gene matches. The CDR3 contains 14 residues. CDR3 sequence reads: CASSHGTGGEKLFF. The sequenced CDR3 bases are TGTGCCAGCAGCCACGGGACAGGGGGTGAAAAA.

Judged by frequency, this clone is medium-sized (0.01 to 0.1%). From the germline J gene comes the end of the CDR3, since the read stops 3 residues before it. V is TRBV12-3 or TRBV12-4 and J is TRBJ2-5; 10 bases match TRBD2. With 3 bases clipped from V and 4 bases from J, the junction kept 14 bases outside the gene matches. The CDR3 extends over 18 amino acids. CDR3: CASSFSGGPSDVRETQYF. The part of the CDR3 DNA that was read is TGTGCCAGCAGTTTTAGCGGGGGGCCCTCGGACGTACGAGAGACC.

With respect to this clone: The read terminates 3 residues ahead of where the CDR3 ends, so the germline J gene completes it. The chain couples TRBV18 to TRBJ2-1; 8 bases match TRBD1. Germline CDR1 is KGHSH and CDR2 is LQKENI. Losses at the gene ends were 5 bases for V and 9 bases for J; bases not matched to a gene: 12. The CDR3 sequence is 15 residues long. The covered CDR3 bases are TGTGCCAGCTCAGACAGGGGCCCTAGTTTTGGTGAG. This codes for CASSDRGPSFGE. The full-length CDR3 reads as CASSDRGPSFGEQFF.